This T cell receptor beta chain was profiled in a study of cytomegalovirus exposure and HLA in healthy donors. Study-level background: Earlier, 200 million or so T cells were analyzed, and fewer than 120 million unique TCR beta sequences were found among them. General study results and limits: Despite most TCR sequences being rare, some public TCRs occurred in many donors. As was reported, the HLA-A and HLA-B alleles of most subjects were accurately predicted from TCR beta sequences.

The PCR had 60 Vbeta and 13 Jbeta primers. Per the authors' pipeline: Among the unique TCR beta chains that a later analysis counted, 70 million to 85 million in all, 10 million to 11 million were shared. Assay: immunoSEQ multiplex PCR; the TCRdb copy retains only in-frame clones and omits some. That table furnishes V, J and clone size, whereas the DNA furnished D and trimming. The sample shows 70,000 to 80,000 clones, roughly four fifths of them seen only once. Details on this clone: The target antigen is unknown.

Germline-derived CDR1 and CDR2 are MDHEN and SYDVKM. Trimming stripped 6 bases from V and 6 bases from J, with 11 bases between. This CDR3 is built from 12 residues. Sequenced: PBMCs. The chain uses TRBV28 and TRBJ1-2, with a possible D match to TRBD1 (5 bases). The clonotype originates from a man aged 18-30 years in good health and CMV-seronegative. CDR3 sequence reads: CASSPVGHGYTF. The DNA for the CDR3 is TGTGCCAGCAGCCCGGTGGGGCATGGCTACACCTTC.